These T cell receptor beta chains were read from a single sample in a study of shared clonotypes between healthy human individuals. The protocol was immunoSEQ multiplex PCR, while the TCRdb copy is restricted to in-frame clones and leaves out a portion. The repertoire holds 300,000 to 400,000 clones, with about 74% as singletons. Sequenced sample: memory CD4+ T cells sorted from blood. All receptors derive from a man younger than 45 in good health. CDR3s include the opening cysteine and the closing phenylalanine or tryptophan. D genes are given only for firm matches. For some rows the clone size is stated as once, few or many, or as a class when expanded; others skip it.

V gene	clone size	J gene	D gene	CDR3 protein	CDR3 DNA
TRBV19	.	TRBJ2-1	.	CASSIYSEQFF	TGTGCCAGTAGTATATATTCTGAGCAGTTCTTC
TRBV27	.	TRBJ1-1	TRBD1	CASSLRQGGVTEAFF	TGTGCCAGCAGCCTCCGACAGGGCGGAGTTACTGAAGCTTTCTTT
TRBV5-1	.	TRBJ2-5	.	CASSLGYETQYF	TGCGCCAGCAGCTTGGGTTACGAGACCCAGTACTTC
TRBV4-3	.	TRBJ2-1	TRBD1	CASSQGTGTNEQFF	TGCGCCAGCAGCCAGGGGACAGGAACCAATGAGCAGTTCTTC
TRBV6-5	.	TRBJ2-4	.	CASSLRQGGENIQYF	TGTGCCAGCAGCCTTCGTCAGGGGGGCGAAAACATTCAGTACTTC
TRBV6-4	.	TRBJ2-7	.	CASSDSRSTQGIFYEQYF	TGTGCCAGCAGTGACTCCAGAAGCACCCAGGGAATTTTCTACGAGCAGTACTTC
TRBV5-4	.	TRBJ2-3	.	CASSQRTEASTDTQYF	TGTGCCAGCAGCCAAAGGACAGAAGCTAGCACAGATACGCAGTATTTT
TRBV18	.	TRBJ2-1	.	CASSPGQSSYNEQFF	TGTGCCAGCTCACCAGGGCAAAGCTCCTACAATGAGCAGTTCTTC
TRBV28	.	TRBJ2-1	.	CASSLQMGPLREFF	TGTGCCAGCAGTCTTCAAATGGGGCCTTTAAGGGAGTTCTTC
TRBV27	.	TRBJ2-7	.	CASSPSGKPYEQYF	TGTGCCAGCAGTCCCTCCGGGAAACCCTACGAGCAGTACTTC
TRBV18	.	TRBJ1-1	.	CASSPEGGLNTEAFF	TGTGCCAGCTCACCAGAAGGGGGTTTGAACACTGAAGCTTTCTTT
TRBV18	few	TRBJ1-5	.	CASSPRQGDSNQPQHF	TGTGCCAGCTCACCACGGCAAGGGGATAGCAATCAGCCCCAGCATTTT
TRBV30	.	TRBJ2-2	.	CAWSVGRLGSGELFF	TGTGCCTGGAGTGTTGGCAGACTGGGGAGCGGGGAGCTGTTTTTT
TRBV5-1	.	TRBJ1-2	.	CASSLRVSTVNYGYTF	TGCGCCAGCAGCCTAAGGGTTTCGACGGTTAACTATGGCTACACCTTC
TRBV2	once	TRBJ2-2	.	CASRRGMAGELFF	TGTGCCAGCAGGAGGGGTATGGCCGGGGAGCTGTTTTTT
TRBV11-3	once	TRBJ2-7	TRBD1	CASSATGGDEQYF	TGTGCCAGCAGCGCGACAGGGGGAGACGAGCAGTACTTC
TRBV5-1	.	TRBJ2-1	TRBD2	CASSPTNLLAGAPNEQFF	TGCGCCAGCAGTCCTACGAATTTACTAGCGGGAGCCCCCAATGAGCAGTTCTTC
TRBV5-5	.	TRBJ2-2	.	CASSPRAGQNTGELFF	TGTGCCAGCAGCCCACGGGCGGGGCAGAACACCGGGGAGCTGTTTTTT
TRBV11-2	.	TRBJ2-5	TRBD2	CASSLDPLAGATQYF	TGTGCCAGCAGCTTAGATCCACTAGCGGGGGCGACCCAGTACTTC
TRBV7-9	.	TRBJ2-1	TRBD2	CASSLGASGRLGNEQFF	TGTGCCAGCAGCTTAGGTGCCAGCGGGAGGCTGGGGAATGAGCAGTTCTTC
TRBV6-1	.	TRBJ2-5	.	CASSEAGEETQYF	TGTGCCAGCAGTGAAGCGGGAGAAGAGACCCAGTACTTC
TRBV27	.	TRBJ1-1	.	CASSLLTVNTEAFF	TGTGCCAGCAGTTTACTGACAGTGAACACTGAAGCTTTCTTT
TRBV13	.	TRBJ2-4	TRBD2	CASSLGTSGRDIQYF	TGTGCCAGCAGCTTAGGGACTAGCGGGAGAGACATTCAGTACTTC
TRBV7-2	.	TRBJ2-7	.	CASSHSPEPYEQYF	TGTGCCAGCAGCCATTCCCCCGAGCCCTACGAGCAGTACTTC
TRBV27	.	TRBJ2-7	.	CASSLEGYLDEQYF	TGTGCCAGCAGTTTAGAAGGGTACCTGGACGAGCAGTACTTC
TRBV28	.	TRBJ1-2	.	CASIAGSGYTF	TGTGCCAGCATCGCAGGGTCGGGCTACACCTTC
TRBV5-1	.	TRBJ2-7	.	CASSLQETYEQYF	TGCGCCAGCAGTTTACAGGAAACCTACGAGCAGTACTTC
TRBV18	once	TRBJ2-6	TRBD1	CASSPVRTGGPTGANVLTF	TGTGCCAGCTCACCCGTTCGGACAGGGGGCCCAACTGGGGCCAACGTCCTGACTTTC
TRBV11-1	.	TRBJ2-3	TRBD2	CASSWRATSDTDTQYF	TGTGCCAGCAGCTGGAGGGCTACTAGCGACACAGATACGCAGTATTTT
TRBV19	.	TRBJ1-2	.	CASVTGDMSTNYGYTF	TGTGCCAGTGTTACCGGGGACATGAGTACTAACTATGGCTACACCTTC
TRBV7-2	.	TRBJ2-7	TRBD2	CASRSSGSSYEQYF	TGTGCCAGCAGGTCTAGCGGGAGCTCCTACGAGCAGTACTTC
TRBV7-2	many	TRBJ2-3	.	CASSLSGTSTDTQYF	TGTGCCAGCAGCTTATCCGGTACTAGCACAGATACGCAGTATTTT
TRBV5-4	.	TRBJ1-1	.	CASPEGGSYLGAEAFF	TGTGCCAGCCCCGAGGGGGGGTCCTACCTGGGCGCTGAAGCTTTCTTT
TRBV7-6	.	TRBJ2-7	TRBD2	CASSSSSGSAYEQYF	TGTGCCAGCAGCTCCAGTAGCGGGAGCGCCTACGAGCAGTACTTC
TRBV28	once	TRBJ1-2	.	CASSFTDLVRNYGYTF	TGTGCCAGCAGTTTCACAGATCTAGTCCGCAACTATGGCTACACCTTC
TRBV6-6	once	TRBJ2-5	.	CASSYSRQETQYF	TGTGCCAGCAGTTACTCCCGGCAAGAGACCCAGTACTTC
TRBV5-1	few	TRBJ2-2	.	CASSGNLGGELFF	TGCGCCAGCAGCGGCAACTTGGGCGGGGAGCTGTTTTTT
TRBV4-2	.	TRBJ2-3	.	CASSPNPGMEGLQDTQYF	TGTGCCAGCAGCCCCAACCCGGGCATGGAGGGCCTCCAAGATACGCAGTATTTT
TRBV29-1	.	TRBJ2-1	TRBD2	CSVVGTSGTYNEQFF	TGCAGCGTTGTGGGGACTAGCGGTACCTACAATGAGCAGTTCTTC
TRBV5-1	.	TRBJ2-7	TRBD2	CASSLRREPYEQYF	TGCGCCAGCAGCTTGAGGCGGGAGCCCTACGAGCAGTACTTC
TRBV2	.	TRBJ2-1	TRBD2	CASDYSGTSGDEQFF	TGTGCCAGCGACTATTCCGGGACTAGCGGAGATGAGCAGTTCTTC
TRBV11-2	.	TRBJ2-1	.	CASSLRRGVPYNEQFF	TGTGCCAGCAGCTTAAGAAGGGGGGTCCCCTACAATGAGCAGTTCTTC
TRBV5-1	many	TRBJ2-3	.	CASSLGLVLTDTQYF	TGCGCCAGCAGCTTGGGGCTAGTTTTGACCGATACGCAGTATTTT
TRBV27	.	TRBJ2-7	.	CASTKKADTYEQYF	TGTGCCAGCACCAAGAAGGCGGACACCTACGAGCAGTACTTC
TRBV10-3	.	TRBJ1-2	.	CAISEEGRGRPDGYTF	TGTGCCATCAGTGAGGAGGGGCGGGGGCGTCCGGATGGCTACACCTTC
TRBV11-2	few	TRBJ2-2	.	CASTRSSITGELFF	TGTGCCAGCACTCGGTCTTCAATCACCGGGGAGCTGTTTTTT
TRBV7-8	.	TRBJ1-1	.	CASSPWRSGDSVAFF	TGTGCCAGCAGCCCATGGCGGTCTGGGGACTCCGTAGCTTTCTTT
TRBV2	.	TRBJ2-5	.	CASSERGGGTQYF	TGTGCCAGCAGTGAACGGGGTGGGGGGACCCAGTACTTC
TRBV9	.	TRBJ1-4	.	CASSTSGGTTGEKLFF	TGTGCCAGCAGCACCTCCGGGGGGACAACGGGTGAAAAACTGTTTTTT
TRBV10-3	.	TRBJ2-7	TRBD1	CAIKGQGAGEQYF	TGTGCCATCAAGGGACAGGGGGCCGGCGAGCAGTACTTC
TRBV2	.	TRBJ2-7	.	CASNEGSSYEQYF	TGTGCCAGCAATGAGGGGAGCTCCTACGAGCAGTACTTC
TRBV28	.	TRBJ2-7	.	CASSLSGGSYEQYF	TGTGCCAGCAGTTTAAGTGGGGGCTCCTACGAGCAGTACTTC
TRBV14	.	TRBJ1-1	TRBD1	CASSQIGQGNTEAFF	TGTGCCAGCAGCCAAATAGGACAGGGGAACACTGAAGCTTTCTTT
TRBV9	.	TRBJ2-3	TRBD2	CASSVAILAGGATQYF	TGTGCCAGCAGCGTAGCTATCCTAGCGGGAGGGGCTACGCAGTATTTT
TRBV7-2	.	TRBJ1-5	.	CASSLNSNQPQHF	TGTGCCAGCAGCTTGAATAGCAATCAGCCCCAGCATTTT
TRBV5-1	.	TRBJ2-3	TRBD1	CASRRTGGSDTQYF	TGCGCCAGCAGAAGGACAGGGGGATCGGATACGCAGTATTTT
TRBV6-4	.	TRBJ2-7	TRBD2	CASSVQAGAKYEQYF	TGTGCCAGCAGTGTCCAAGCGGGAGCAAAGTACGAGCAGTACTTC